Listed below are T cell receptor beta chains from one sample, sequenced in a study of cytomegalovirus exposure and HLA in healthy donors. Libraries were prepared by immunoSEQ multiplex PCR; TCRdb keeps only in-frame clonotypes and omits some of them. The sample consists of 95,000 to 100,000 clones, more than 60% of them appearing once. The specimen sequenced was PBMCs. The receptors were sampled from a man aged 60 to 69 in good health and CMV-seropositive. The CDR3 runs from the conserved cysteine through the conserved F or W. Fields, in order: CDR3 protein, CDR3 DNA, D gene, V gene, clone size, J gene. A D gene is named only where the DNA matches it firmly. Size is omitted from some rows. Given values are once, few, many or a class for expanded clones.

CDR3: CASSLGPNYGYTF; DNA: TGTGCCAGCAGCTTAGGTCCGAACTATGGCTACACCTTC; D: NA; V: TRBV7-9; size: NA; J: TRBJ1-2
CDR3: CASSIRGHLLGSPLHF; DNA: TGTGCCAGTAGTATACGGGGACACCTATTGGGTTCACCCCTCCACTTT; D: NA; V: TRBV19; size: NA; J: TRBJ1-6
CDR3: CASSLHPVGSSGNTIYF; DNA: TGTGCCAGCAGCTTACATCCAGTAGGGAGCTCTGGAAACACCATATATTTT; D: NA; V: TRBV7-9; size: NA; J: TRBJ1-3
CDR3: CASSSPAQGPHVHF; DNA: TGTGCCAGCAGTTCCCCAGCCCAGGGGCCCCATGTCCACTTC; D: NA; V: TRBV6-5; size: NA; J: TRBJ2-5
CDR3: CASSQEGSQPQHF; DNA: TGCGCCAGCAGCCAAGAGGGGAGTCAGCCCCAGCATTTT; D: NA; V: TRBV4-1; size: medium-sized; J: TRBJ1-5
CDR3: CSSGDTGTSGNEQFF; DNA: TGCAGCTCTGGGGATACCGGGACTAGTGGGAATGAGCAGTTCTTC; D: TRBD2; V: TRBV29-1; size: medium-sized; J: TRBJ2-1
CDR3: CASSLITSPGPGANVLTF; DNA: TGTGCCAGCAGTCTAATAACCTCCCCAGGTCCTGGGGCCAACGTCCTGACTTTC; D: NA; V: TRBV28; size: once; J: TRBJ2-6
CDR3: CASRWQQGEWETQYF; DNA: TGTGCCAGCCGGTGGCAACAGGGGGAGTGGGAGACCCAGTACTTC; D: TRBD1; V: TRBV6-6; size: NA; J: TRBJ2-5
CDR3: CASTQGGEQFF; DNA: TGTGCCAGCACCCAGGGGGGTGAGCAGTTCTTC; D: NA; V: TRBV6-5; size: NA; J: TRBJ2-1
CDR3: CASSLVSDYNEQFF; DNA: TGCGCCAGCAGCTTGGTGTCAGACTACAATGAGCAGTTCTTC; D: NA; V: TRBV5-1; size: few; J: TRBJ2-1
CDR3: CASSLEVAGALNTGELFF; DNA: TGTGCCAGCAGCTTAGAAGTAGCGGGGGCCTTGAACACCGGGGAGCTGTTTTTT; D: TRBD2; V: TRBV7-3; size: NA; J: TRBJ2-2
CDR3: CASSLLGGAYEQYF; DNA: TGTGCCAGCAGCCTGCTGGGGGGGGCCTACGAGCAGTACTTC; D: TRBD2; V: TRBV7-3; size: NA; J: TRBJ2-7
CDR3: CASSLPSGDTQYF; DNA: TGTGCCAGCAGTTTACCTAGCGGAGATACGCAGTATTTT; D: TRBD2; V: TRBV27; size: NA; J: TRBJ2-3
CDR3: CASSLTGGGDGELFF; DNA: TGCGCCAGCAGCCTGACTGGGGGGGGCGACGGGGAGCTGTTTTTT; D: NA; V: TRBV5-1; size: NA; J: TRBJ2-2
CDR3: CASSPTKDQPQHF; DNA: TGTGCCAGCTCACCGACAAAAGATCAGCCCCAGCATTTT; D: NA; V: TRBV18; size: NA; J: TRBJ1-5
CDR3: CASRESGVNSPLHF; DNA: TGTGCCAGCAGAGAATCAGGGGTTAATTCACCCCTCCACTTT; D: NA; V: TRBV6-6; size: once; J: TRBJ1-6
CDR3: CAISTTGKGIGYTF; DNA: TGTGCCATCAGCACCACAGGGAAGGGAATTGGCTACACCTTC; D: NA; V: TRBV10-3; size: NA; J: TRBJ1-2
CDR3: CAWKPAGREKLFF; DNA: TGTGCCTGGAAACCAGCCGGCAGGGAAAAACTGTTTTTT; D: NA; V: TRBV30; size: few; J: TRBJ1-4
CDR3: CASSLTALKTDEQFF; DNA: TGTGCCAGCAGCTTAACTGCCCTTAAAACTGATGAGCAGTTCTTC; D: NA; V: TRBV7-3; size: NA; J: TRBJ2-1
CDR3: CASSQDSGTGGSYEQYF; DNA: TGTGCCAGCAGCCAAGACTCCGGGACAGGGGGCTCCTACGAGCAGTACTTC; D: TRBD1; V: TRBV14; size: NA; J: TRBJ2-7
CDR3: CAISSAGTDTQYF; DNA: TGTGCCATCAGTTCAGCGGGCACAGATACGCAGTATTTT; D: NA; V: TRBV10-3; size: NA; J: TRBJ2-3
CDR3: CASTTSGGWDTQYF; DNA: TGTGCCAGCACCACTAGCGGGGGGTGGGATACGCAGTATTTT; D: TRBD2; V: TRBV6-5; size: NA; J: TRBJ2-3
CDR3: CASSVTALPYNEQFF; DNA: TGTGCCAGCAGTGTGACAGCCCTCCCCTACAATGAGCAGTTCTTC; D: NA; V: TRBV6-5; size: NA; J: TRBJ2-1
CDR3: CASSIQGARYEQYF; DNA: TGTGCCAGCAGTATACAGGGGGCCCGCTACGAGCAGTACTTC; D: TRBD1; V: TRBV6-1; size: NA; J: TRBJ2-7
CDR3: CASSSTSAVLEQFF; DNA: TGTGCCAGCAGTTCGACTAGCGCCGTCTTAGAGCAGTTCTTC; D: TRBD2; V: TRBV25-1; size: NA; J: TRBJ2-1
CDR3: CASSPGTGDNTEAFF; DNA: TGTGCCAGCAGCCCCGGGACAGGAGACAACACTGAAGCTTTCTTT; D: TRBD1; V: TRBV5-4; size: few; J: TRBJ1-1
CDR3: CAIRVTGGKDTQYF; DNA: TGTGCCATCAGGGTGACAGGGGGCAAAGATACGCAGTATTTT; D: TRBD1; V: TRBV10-3; size: NA; J: TRBJ2-3
CDR3: CASSPLQGGEKLFF; DNA: TGTGCCAGCTCACCACTGCAAGGGGGTGAAAAACTGTTTTTT; D: NA; V: TRBV18; size: few; J: TRBJ1-4
CDR3: CASSLVQNTGELFF; DNA: TGTGCCAGCAGCTTAGTCCAGAACACCGGGGAGCTGTTTTTT; D: NA; V: TRBV7-8; size: NA; J: TRBJ2-2
CDR3: CASSSGQGRDNEQFF; DNA: TGTGCCAGCAGCTCAGGACAGGGGAGGGACAATGAGCAGTTCTTC; D: TRBD1; V: TRBV5-4; size: NA; J: TRBJ2-1
CDR3: CASSLTGASYNSPLHF; DNA: TGCGCCAGCAGCCTAACAGGGGCCTCCTATAATTCACCCCTCCACTTT; D: TRBD1; V: TRBV4-1; size: NA; J: TRBJ1-6
CDR3: CASSRTGVDGELFF; DNA: TGTGCCAGCAGTCGAACAGGGGTCGACGGGGAGCTGTTTTTT; D: TRBD1; V: TRBV6-4; size: once; J: TRBJ2-2
CDR3: CASSESGRNQPQHF; DNA: TGTGCCAGCAGTGAATCAGGGCGCAATCAGCCCCAGCATTTT; D: NA; V: TRBV6-1; size: few; J: TRBJ1-5
CDR3: CASSISGNDIQYF; DNA: TGTGCCAGTAGTATCTCAGGGAATGACATTCAGTACTTC; D: NA; V: TRBV19; size: NA; J: TRBJ2-4
CDR3: CASSLEGTGNTEAFF; DNA: TGTGCCAGCAGCTTAGAGGGGACAGGGAACACTGAAGCTTTCTTT; D: TRBD1; V: TRBV7-2; size: NA; J: TRBJ1-1
CDR3: CASSIGTGGETQYF; DNA: TGTGCCAGCAGCATCGGGACAGGAGGAGAGACCCAGTACTTC; D: TRBD1; V: TRBV7-6; size: NA; J: TRBJ2-5
CDR3: CASSPTRDGNQPQHF; DNA: TGTGCCAGCTCACCAACCAGGGATGGCAATCAGCCCCAGCATTTT; D: NA; V: TRBV18; size: NA; J: TRBJ1-5
CDR3: CASTGSSKTQYF; DNA: TGTGCCAGCACGGGGTCGTCAAAGACCCAGTACTTC; D: NA; V: TRBV6-1; size: NA; J: TRBJ2-5
CDR3: CASSLVVASLWDEQFF; DNA: TGTGCCAGCAGCTTAGTGGTAGCGAGTCTTTGGGATGAGCAGTTCTTC; D: NA; V: TRBV7-9; size: NA; J: TRBJ2-1
CDR3: CASSYSGGRTGELFF; DNA: TGTGCCAGCAGTTACTCAGGGGGTCGGACCGGGGAGCTGTTTTTT; D: NA; V: TRBV6-6; size: NA; J: TRBJ2-2
CDR3: CASSTGGGSAYEQYF; DNA: TGCGCCAGCAGCACTGGAGGGGGCAGCGCCTACGAGCAGTACTTC; D: NA; V: TRBV5-1; size: NA; J: TRBJ2-7
CDR3: CASSEARVGETQYF; DNA: TGTGCCAGCAGTGAAGCCAGGGTGGGCGAGACCCAGTACTTC; D: NA; V: TRBV25-1; size: NA; J: TRBJ2-5
CDR3: CASSYLRQSSYNEQFF; DNA: TGTGCCAGCAGTTATCTCAGGCAGAGCTCCTACAATGAGCAGTTCTTC; D: NA; V: TRBV6-6; size: NA; J: TRBJ2-1
CDR3: CASSLRDTGGREQYF; DNA: TGTGCCAGCAGTCTTAGGGACACCGGAGGTCGGGAGCAGTACTTC; D: NA; V: TRBV6-1; size: NA; J: TRBJ2-7
CDR3: CASSLYTAATNEKLFF; DNA: TGCGCCAGCAGCTTGTATACAGCCGCAACTAATGAAAAACTGTTTTTT; D: NA; V: TRBV5-1; size: once; J: TRBJ1-4
CDR3: CASSLAWTVPTGELFF; DNA: TGTGCCAGCAGCTTAGCGTGGACAGTTCCGACCGGGGAGCTGTTTTTT; D: NA; V: TRBV11-2; size: NA; J: TRBJ2-2